Described below is a single T cell receptor beta chain sequence and its context. Its specificity is not known. The CD4+ fraction was divided into a CD45RA+ naive subset and a CD45RA-negative memory subset. The sample comes from a study of shared clonotypes between healthy human individuals. Study in general: Samples came from a couple of female and three male donors aged 18 to 49. General observations from the study: Richness estimates generally favored naive over memory subsets.

V gave up 6 bases and J gave up 1 base, with 12 bases separating them. Germline CDR1 is WSHSY and CDR2 is SAAADI. This CDR3 is 14 amino acids long. Every subset's genomic DNA went evenly onto several immunoSEQ plates. This table comes from immunoSEQ multiplex PCR, and its TCRdb copy is limited to in-frame clones, with some not included. The profile shows a few million clones, around 95% of them singletons. The chain is built from TRBV10-2 and TRBJ1-1, with D perhaps TRBD1 (5 bases). The sample taken for sequencing was naive CD4+ T cells sorted from blood. The subset denotes: CD45RA+ positively selected. The source is a man aged 18-30 years in good health. The CDR3 nucleotides are TGCGCCAGCAGGGGGACTCGAGAGAACACTGAAGCTTTCTTT. Amino acid sequence: CASRGTRENTEAFF.